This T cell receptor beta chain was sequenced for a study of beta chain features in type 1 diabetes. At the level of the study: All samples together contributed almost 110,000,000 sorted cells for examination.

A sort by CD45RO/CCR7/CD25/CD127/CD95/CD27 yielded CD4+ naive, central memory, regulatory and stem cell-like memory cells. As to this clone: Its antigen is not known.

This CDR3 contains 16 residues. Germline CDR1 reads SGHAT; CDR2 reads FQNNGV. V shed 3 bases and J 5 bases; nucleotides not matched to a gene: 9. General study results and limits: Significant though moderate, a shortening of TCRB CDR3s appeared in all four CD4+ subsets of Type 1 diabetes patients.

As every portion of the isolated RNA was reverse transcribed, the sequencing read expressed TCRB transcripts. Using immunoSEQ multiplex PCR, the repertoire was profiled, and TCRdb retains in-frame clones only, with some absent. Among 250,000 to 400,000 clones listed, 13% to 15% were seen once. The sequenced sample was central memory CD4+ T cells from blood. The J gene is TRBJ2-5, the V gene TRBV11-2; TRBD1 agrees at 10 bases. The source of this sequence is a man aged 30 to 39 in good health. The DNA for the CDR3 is TGTGCCAGCAGCTTTATCGCGGACAGGGGGATGGAGACCCAGTACTTC. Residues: CASSFIADRGMETQYF.